The T cell receptor (beta chain) under discussion was sequenced for a study of T cells in Graves' hyperthyroidism and ophthalmopathy. J was trimmed by 5 bases and V by 0 bases; bases with no gene match: 3. This CDR3 has 15 amino acids. Germline CDR1 and CDR2: SGHRS and YFSETQ. This clonotype was observed at least ten times. Antigen unknown. Authors of the study amplified TCR beta CDR3 regions from RNA transcripts. A first-round RT-PCR of the TCR CDR3 used the HTBI primer set. TCRdb reanalysed the multiplex PCR reads using MiXCR and keeps one entry per CDR3 protein. The repertoire holds under 800,000 distinct CDR3 sequences, about 15% seen once, with roughly 10% in the top ten. Study-level points and caveats: Ophthalmopathy was identified by the model a median about 6 months ahead of onset.

This sequence joins TRBV5-1 and TRBJ2-1, with 9 bases fitting TRBD2. Source material: blood. This sequence was found in a woman aged 18-29 years with Graves' hyperthyroidism. The CDR3 loop reads CASSLVAGAHNEQFF. The CDR3 bases are TGCGCCAGCAGCTTGGTAGCGGGAGCCCACAATGAGCAGTTCTTC.